These 28 T cell receptor beta chains were all obtained from the same sample, sequenced in a study of T-cell memory formation after mild COVID-19. TCRdb re-called the 5' RACE reads with MiXCR, one entry per CDR3 protein. The sample lists more than 110,000 distinct CDR3 sequences, 14% to 15% seen once, with less than 30% in the top ten. Sequenced input: PBMCs or a T cell subset sorted from them (not recorded which). The receptor source for this set is an adult woman who had mild COVID-19 (a few samples of this study predate the infection). Cell type and time point are not known.

There are a few counts of this clonotype. The chain carries TRBV12-3 or TRBV12-4 and TRBJ2-7, with 13 bases fitting TRBD2. The CDR3 spans 16 residues. Trimming at V came to 3 bases and at J to 5 bases, leaving 7 bases not matched to a gene. This CDR3 is CASSFGLLAGGNEQYF. The CDR3 region has the DNA TGTGCCAGCAGTTTTGGGTTACTAGCGGGAGGGAACGAGCAGTACTTC.

This clonotype turned up a few times. CDR3 sequence reads: CAGGKRAGGIEKLFF. CDR3 nucleotides: TGTGCCGGCGGGAAGCGGGCAGGGGGGATTGAAAAACTGTTTTTT. V is TRBV19 and J is TRBJ1-4, with 7 bases aligning to TRBD1. Trimming cost V 11 bases and J 7 bases; bases outside gene matches: 16. CDR1 is LNHDA and CDR2 is SQIVND in the germline V gene (reference sequence). This CDR3 has 15 residues.

This clonotype was detected a few times. This sequence joins TRBV9 and TRBJ2-5; D could derive from TRBD1 or TRBD2 (6 bases each). CDR3 length: 14 residues. Germline CDR1 and CDR2: SGDLS and YYNGEE. Trimming took off 4 bases at V and 4 bases at J, with 14 bases between the two ends. The CDR3 region is CASSLLGGRETQYF. CDR3 DNA sequence: TGTGCCAGCAGCTTGCTGGGGGGCAGAGAGACCCAGTACTTC.

This clonotype has a count of ten or more. The rearrangement joins TRBV12-3 or TRBV12-4 to TRBJ2-2; D gene uncertain. The CDR3 is made up of 12 amino acids. V gave up 5 bases and J gave up 3 bases, with 4 bases separating them. The CDR3 loop reads CASSKYTGELFF. DNA of the CDR3: TGTGCCAGCAGTAAATACACCGGGGAGCTGTTTTTT.

This clonotype was detected a few times. V is TRBV5-6 and J is TRBJ2-1; D is possibly TRBD2 (6 bases). This CDR3 region has 15 residues. Germline assignment: CDR1 SGHDT and CDR2 YYEEEE. With 5 bases removed from V and 4 bases from J, the gap between germline ends came to 16 bases. The CDR3 sequence: CASSSSRLGYNEQFF. CDR3 in DNA: TGTGCCAGCAGTTCGTCGAGACTAGGATACAATGAGCAGTTCTTC.

This clonotype was counted between two and nine times. The chain uses TRBV25-1 and TRBJ2-3; 10 bases agree with TRBD2. Trimming took 2 bases from V and 4 from J; bases not matched to a gene: 15. This CDR3 spans 19 amino acids. Germline V gene sequence: CDR1 MGHDK, CDR2 SYGVNS. The CDR3 DNA reads as TGTGCCAGCAGTGAACGTATTAGCGGGGGGCACGAATCCCCAGATACGCAGTATTTT. This translates into CASSERISGGHESPDTQYF.

V and J are TRBV12-3 or TRBV12-4 and TRBJ2-3, with TRBD2 as a possible D gene (5 bases). This CDR3 region has 15 residues. Deletions cut 5 bases from V and 2 bases from J, with 14 bases between. The CDR3 here is CASSPTTLVTDTQYF. CDR3 DNA sequence: TGTGCCAGCAGTCCGACTACCCTGGTCACAGATACGCAGTATTTT.

This clonotype occurred many times. The chain links TRBV20-1 to TRBJ1-2, with 7 bases that match TRBD1. The germline CDR1 and CDR2 sequences are DFQATT and SNEGSKA (reference sequence). This CDR3 has 15 amino acids. The J segment lost 4 bases and the V segment lost 4 bases, leaving 12 bases of the junction unmatched. CDR3 nucleotide sequence: TGCAGTGCTACTCCCGGGACAGTGACGTCCTATGGCTACACCTTC. Translated: CSATPGTVTSYGYTF.

V and J are TRBV24-1 and TRBJ1-2; the D is unclear. Germline V gives CDR1 KGHDR, CDR2 SFDVKD. Trimming removed 3 bases from V and 1 base from J, with 8 bases in between. This CDR3 is built from 14 residues. The CDR3 DNA reads as TGTGCCACCAGTGATGAACGGGGTAACTATGGCTACACCTTC. Translated: CATSDERGNYGYTF.

The chain joins TRBV20-1 to TRBJ1-1, with D possibly TRBD1 on 6 matching bases. V lost 6 bases to trimming and J lost 2 bases, with 10 bases between them. This CDR3 contains 12 residues. Germline CDR1 is DFQATT and CDR2 is SNEGSKA (reference sequence). The CDR3: CSANRVNTEAFF. The CDR3 DNA follows: TGCAGTGCAAACAGGGTTAACACTGAAGCTTTCTTT.

V is TRBV7-9 and J is TRBJ2-5; the match to TRBD2 covers 9 bases. The CDR3 has 22 amino acids. Germline CDR1 reads SEHNR; CDR2 reads FQNEAQ (reference sequence). V was clipped by 1 base and J by 7 bases; unmatched bases: 28. The CDR3 bases are TGTGCCAGCAGCTTAGTATTTAGCGGGAGCATTGAGGAGATCTCATTTCGCGGGACCCAGTACTTC. It specifies CASSLVFSGSIEEISFRGTQYF.

The chain carries TRBV24-1 and TRBJ2-5, with 13 bases lining up with TRBD2. In germline, CDR1 is KGHDR, CDR2 SFDVKD. There are 18 residues in the CDR3. Unmatched junction bases numbered 10, after V lost 3 bases and J lost 4 bases. CDR3 DNA sequence: TGTGCCACCAGTGATCCCGGACTAGCGGGAGTGGTGGGAGAGACCCAGTACTTC. Its protein is CATSDPGLAGVVGETQYF.

The V and J genes are TRBV7-9 and TRBJ2-7, with D perhaps assigned TRBD1 or TRBD2 (6 bases each). In germline, CDR1 is SEHNR, CDR2 FQNEAQ (reference sequence). The CDR3 covers 18 residues. V dropped 4 bases and J dropped 2 bases, with 24 bases sitting between them. The CDR3 loop reads CASSSRSGAGPGPYEQYF. In DNA form, the CDR3 reads TGTGCCAGCAGCTCCCGGTCGGGGGCAGGCCCCGGGCCCTACGAGCAGTACTTC.

The rearrangement links TRBV4-3 to TRBJ2-7; TRBD2 matches 7 bases. The ends lost 4 bases at V and 2 bases at J; junction bases unmatched: 5. The CDR3 has 14 residues. Germline CDR1 is LGHNA and CDR2 is YSLEER. CDR3 protein: CASSPKRGPYEQYF. CDR3 coding DNA: TGCGCCAGCAGCCCCAAGCGGGGCCCCTACGAGCAGTACTTC.

The chain has TRBV29-1 and TRBJ1-4, with D possibly being TRBD1 (5 bases). Germline values: CDR1 SQVTM, CDR2 ANQGSEA. Trimming removed 4 bases from V and 4 bases from J, with 7 bases in between. The CDR3 is made up of 12 amino acids. As DNA, the CDR3 is TGCAGCGTTGTGGGGGTTAATGAAAAACTGTTTTTT. This encodes CSVVGVNEKLFF.

This clonotype was found a few times. This chain links TRBV27 with TRBJ2-1, with no clear D. Trimming left V 8 bases short and J 7 bases short, with 12 bases between. Per germline, CDR1 MNHEY and CDR2 SMNVEV (reference sequence). The CDR3 has 12 amino acids. The CDR3 bases are TGTGCCAGCTCGTCTCTCGGAAATGAGCAGTTCTTC. Translating gives CASSSLGNEQFF.

This clonotype was recorded a few times. The rearrangement joins TRBV7-9 to TRBJ2-3; 12 nucleotides line up with TRBD2. Germline V gene data show CDR1 as SEHNR and CDR2 as FQNEAQ (reference sequence). The CDR3 is made up of 17 amino acids. V gave up 5 bases and J gave up 2 bases; unmatched junction bases: 8. This CDR3 is CASSPRGLAGPTDTQYF. DNA of the CDR3: TGTGCCAGCAGCCCCAGAGGACTAGCGGGGCCCACAGATACGCAGTATTTT.

This clonotype was observed a few times. This chain uses TRBV2 with TRBJ2-7, with 7 positions matching TRBD1. Germline values: CDR1 SNHLY, CDR2 FYNNEI. The CDR3 loop spans 16 amino acids. With 1 base clipped from V and 4 bases from J, the junction kept 10 bases outside the gene matches. This chain's CDR3 is CASSEVLDRALYEQYF. The CDR3 DNA reads TGTGCCAGCAGTGAAGTCCTTGACAGGGCTTTATACGAGCAGTACTTC. Supplemented by reference TRBV2 and TRBJ2-7, the full variable domain reads EPEVTQTPSHQVTQMGQEVILRCVPISNHLYFYWYRQILGQKVEFLVSFYNNEISEKSEIFDDQFSVERPDGSNFTLKIRSTKLEDSAMYFCASSEVLDRALYEQYFGPGTRLTVT.

V is TRBV12-3 or TRBV12-4 and J is TRBJ1-1; possible D gene TRBD1, 6 bases. This CDR3 has 16 amino acids. V lost 3 bases and J lost 2, with 16 bases in between. The CDR3 here is CASSLYPQGINTEAFF. In DNA, the CDR3 is TGTGCCAGCAGTTTGTACCCCCAGGGGATAAACACTGAAGCTTTCTTT.

This clonotype occurred a few times. J is TRBJ1-2 and V is TRBV4-1, with D uncertain. Trimming took off 0 bases at V and 8 bases at J, with 16 bases between the two ends. This CDR3 region has 15 residues. Germline V CDR1 and CDR2: MGHRA, YSYEKL. CDR3 loop: CASSQDGEGGQGYTF. The CDR3 bases are TGCGCCAGCAGCCAAGATGGCGAGGGAGGCCAAGGCTACACCTTC.

By share, this clonotype counts as medium-sized (0.01 to 0.1%). V and J are TRBV20-1 and TRBJ2-7; 7 nucleotides line up with TRBD1. V shed 6 bases and J 2 bases; nucleotides not matched to a gene: 4. Germline-derived CDR1 and CDR2 are DFQATT and SNEGSKA (reference sequence). The CDR3 spans 12 residues. The DNA of the CDR3 is TGCAGTGCCTATACAGGGGCCTACGAGCAGTACTTC. This encodes CSAYTGAYEQYF.

In this sample, this clonotype turned up a few times. The chain uses TRBV4-2 and TRBJ1-1; no definite D call. The germline gives CDR1 LGHNA, CDR2 YNFKEQ. The CDR3 contains 13 residues. Trimming cost V 1 base and J 4 bases, with 7 bases left between them. In DNA, the CDR3 is TGTGCCAGCAGCCAAGCTCGCTTCACTGAAGCTTTCTTT. Residues: CASSQARFTEAFF.

This sequence joins TRBV6-5 and TRBJ2-7; TRBD2 might be the D (6 bases). Germline V gene lookup returns CDR1 MNHEY and CDR2 SVGAGI. Trimming removed 2 bases at V and 0 bases at J, with 8 bases between. The CDR3 consists of 14 residues. CDR3 residues: CASSYGGASYEQYF. CDR3 in DNA: TGTGCCAGCAGTTACGGCGGGGCCTCCTACGAGCAGTACTTC.

V and J are TRBV20-1 and TRBJ1-1, with D unresolved. Germline assignment: CDR1 DFQATT and CDR2 SNEGSKA (reference sequence). V lost 0 bases to trimming and J lost 6 bases, with 14 bases between them. The CDR3 extends over 14 amino acids. Here the CDR3 DNA reads TGCAGTGCTAGAGATCCCGATCTCGGGCCTGAAGCTTTCTTT. Its translation: CSARDPDLGPEAFF.

This clonotype was seen a few times. This sequence joins TRBV6-2 or TRBV6-3 and TRBJ2-3, with D unclear. Germline CDR1 and CDR2: MNHEY and SVGEGT. The CDR3 runs to 16 residues. Trimming removed 7 bases at V and 0 bases at J, with 17 bases between. CDR3 in amino acids: CASTKTPEPSTDTQYF. The CDR3 bases are TGTGCCAGCACCAAGACGCCCGAACCTAGCACAGATACGCAGTATTTT.

Only a few counts were recorded for this clonotype. The chain joins TRBV5-1 to TRBJ2-5; TRBD1 might be the D (6 bases). Germline V gives CDR1 SGHRS, CDR2 YFSETQ. CDR3 length equals 17 residues. V was pared by 2 bases and J by 0 bases, with 17 bases between. The CDR3 bases are TGCGCCAGCAGCTTACAGGGTTTAGCGACCTACCAAGAGACCCAGTACTTC. It translates to CASSLQGLATYQETQYF.

The rearrangement joins TRBV5-1 to TRBJ2-5; maybe TRBD1 (5 bases). The V end lost 4 bases, the J end lost 4 bases, and 14 bases lay between the germline ends. The CDR3 has 14 amino acids. The germline V gene has CDR1 SGHRS and CDR2 YFSETQ. CDR3 DNA sequence: TGCGCCAGCAGCCCTAGACCAGGGCCAGAGACCCAGTACTTC. It translates to CASSPRPGPETQYF.

This clonotype was seen only a few times. J is TRBJ2-7 and V is TRBV7-2; TRBD2 matches at 10 bases. V gave up 5 bases and J gave up 2 bases; unmatched junction bases: 3. This CDR3 spans 14 amino acids. Germline V gene lookup returns CDR1 SGHTA and CDR2 FQGNSA. In nucleotides, the CDR3 is TGTGCCAGCAGCCACCTAGCGGGAGCCTACGAGCAGTACTTC. Translating gives CASSHLAGAYEQYF.